A single sample is the source of the 14 T cell receptor beta chains below, sequenced in a study of regulatory T cells in long-lasting Graves disease (dated by TCRdb to the early 2020s). This specimen's time point label, per the study, means: newly diagnosed GD, antithyroid drugs for less than 3 months. RNA was extracted from PBMCs in TRIzol for both TCR sequencing and RNA sequencing. The protocol used for the library was multiplex PCR. Sequencing relied on an Illumina HiSeq 4000. TCR beta libraries were built with iRepertoire HTBI primers and Arm-PCR amplification of CDR3 regions. In-frame beta chains were kept once TCRdb had trimmed the public reads at Q25 with fastp and called clones with MiXCR. Identical CDR3 protein sequences are pooled into one entry, listed with their most common genes and DNA. This sample gives hundreds of thousands of distinct CDR3 sequences in total; about 16% of them show up just once. The ten largest clonotypes hold approximately 12% of the sample.

This sample was also put to use in a study of T cells in Graves' hyperthyroidism and ophthalmopathy.

The sequencing here drew on peripheral blood mononuclear cells (PBMCs), taken at new diagnosis, from a patient treated with antithyroid drugs. The receptors originated from a young man with Graves disease. Donor details come from another sample of the same person, matched by shared clones.

This clonotype was detected ten times or more. The CDR3 DNA sequence: TGTGCCAGCAGCCAAGGAAACAGGAATCAAGAGACCCAGTACTTC. Residues: CASSQGNRNQETQYF. This rearrangement joins TRBV3-1 to TRBJ2-5; weak D call: TRBD1 (5 bases). The germline CDR1 and CDR2 sequences are LGHDT and YNNKEL (reference sequence). The CDR3 has 15 residues. V gave up 1 base and J gave up 2 bases, with 11 bases separating them.

This clonotype was counted only a few times. The V gene is TRBV20-1, the J gene TRBJ2-5; 10 nucleotides match TRBD1. CDR1 and CDR2 (germline): DFQATT, SNEGSKA (reference sequence). The CDR3 has 13 residues. The V and J ends lost 2 bases and 4 bases, in that order; junction bases with no gene match: 1. The CDR3: CSARRQGAETQYF. The CDR3 nucleotides read TGCAGTGCTAGAAGACAGGGGGCAGAGACCCAGTACTTC.

This clonotype was seen repeatedly, ten times or more. This sequence joins TRBV3-1 and TRBJ1-1; tentative D call: TRBD1 (6 bases). V lost 0 bases, J lost 9 bases, and 14 bases lay in between. This CDR3 region has 14 residues. Germline V gene lookup returns CDR1 LGHDT and CDR2 YNNKEL (reference sequence). CDR3 in amino acids: CASSQEWDTRKAFF. DNA of the CDR3: TGTGCCAGCAGCCAAGAATGGGACACAAGAAAAGCTTTCTTT.

This clonotype has ten or more counts. This chain connects TRBV2 to TRBJ2-7; the D gene is possibly TRBD1 (6 bases). The CDR3 covers 17 residues. Trimming cost V 2 bases and J 3 bases, with 20 bases left between them. CDR1 is SNHLY and CDR2 is FYNNEI in the germline V gene. The CDR3 loop reads CASSEPRERGSFYEQYF. DNA of the CDR3: TGTGCCAGCAGTGAACCCCGCGAGAGGGGGAGTTTCTACGAGCAGTACTTC.

This clonotype was counted at least ten times. CDR3 DNA: TGCAGTGCACATCAGAGGGCTAACAATGAGCAGTTCTTC. Protein: CSAHQRANNEQFF. V is TRBV20-1 and J is TRBJ2-1; perhaps TRBD2 as D (5 bases). Germline CDR1 and CDR2: DFQATT and SNEGSKA (reference sequence). With 6 bases removed from V and 5 bases from J, the gap between germline ends came to 14 bases. This CDR3 contains 13 residues.

The chain links TRBV19 to TRBJ2-1, with 11 bases that match TRBD2. J was trimmed by 5 bases and V by 6 bases; bases with no gene match: 3. The CDR3 runs 14 residues. Germline loops: CDR1 LNHDA, CDR2 SQIVND (reference sequence). This chain's CDR3 is CASSRTSGHNEQFF. The CDR3 DNA reads TGTGCCAGTAGCCGGACTAGCGGGCACAATGAGCAGTTCTTC.

This clonotype was counted ten times or more. The rearrangement uses TRBV10-3 and TRBJ2-1; 9 nucleotides match TRBD2. The V gene's germline CDR1 is ENHRY and CDR2 SYGVKD. The J segment lost 0 bases and the V segment lost 9 bases, leaving 3 bases of the junction unmatched. This CDR3 region has 14 residues. CDR3 residues: CAILAGSSYNEQFF. The CDR3 DNA sequence: TGTGCCATACTAGCGGGTAGCTCCTACAATGAGCAGTTCTTC.

This clonotype was counted ten times or more. This chain joins TRBV10-3 and TRBJ2-3; 8 bases are a match to TRBD2. The CDR3 length is 14 residues. CDR1 is ENHRY and CDR2 is SYGVKD in the germline V gene. J lost 6 bases, V lost 6 bases, and 8 bases had no gene match. In nucleotides, the CDR3 is TGTGCCATCAGATCCGGGGGGGTGGAGGATACGCAGTATTTT. Protein product: CAIRSGGVEDTQYF.

This clonotype was observed at least ten times. The chain joins TRBV30 to TRBJ1-1; no reliable D call. In germline, CDR1 is GTSNPN, CDR2 SVGIG (reference sequence). V was shortened by 3 bases and J by 11 bases, with 16 bases between the two germline ends. CDR3 length: 12 residues. Written as DNA, the CDR3 is TGTGCCTGGAGCCCCCTGGGTACCGGGGCTTTCTTT. It is translated as CAWSPLGTGAFF.

This clonotype was seen repeatedly, ten times or more. V and J are TRBV20-1 and TRBJ2-1, with D possibly matching TRBD2 (5 bases). Germline CDR1 DFQATT, CDR2 SNEGSKA (reference sequence). This CDR3 spans 13 amino acids. Trimming removed 6 bases at V and 8 bases at J, with 17 bases between. CDR3 nucleotides: TGCAGTGCGGCGAGGCCCCAGGAGGATGAGCAGTTCTTC. Amino acid sequence: CSAARPQEDEQFF.

The chain employs TRBV20-1 and TRBJ1-5; possibly TRBD1 for D (5 bases). Germline-derived CDR1 and CDR2 are DFQATT and SNEGSKA (reference sequence). The CDR3 length is 13 residues. V shed 3 bases and J shed 4 bases, with 10 bases lying between them. CDR3 sequence reads: CSARRGLNQPQHF. Here the CDR3 DNA reads TGCAGTGCTAGGAGGGGTCTTAATCAGCCCCAGCATTTT.

This clonotype showed up just a few times. At one of its ends the junction is not consistent with the germline gene, which may arise from a read error. V gene TRBV6-2 or TRBV6-3 combines with J gene TRBJ2-3; possible D gene TRBD2, 6 bases. The germline CDR1 and CDR2 sequences are MNHEY and SVGEGT. This CDR3 spans 15 amino acids. In nucleotides, the CDR3 is TGTGCCAGCAGTGACTCGGGGGAGAGCTCAGATACGCAGTATTTT. It translates to CASSDSGESSDTQYF.

This clonotype was counted only a few times. V usage is TRBV27 and J usage is TRBJ2-1; D remains ambiguous. V was trimmed by 0 bases and J by 6 bases, leaving 3 bases between them. CDR3 size: 12 residues. Germline V gene data show CDR1 as MNHEY and CDR2 as SMNVEV (reference sequence). The CDR3 DNA follows: TGTGCCAGCAGTTTATCAACCAATGAGCAGTTCTTC. Translated, it gives CASSLSTNEQFF.

The sample holds many counts of this clonotype. The V call is TRBV27, the J call TRBJ2-1, with D possibly being TRBD2 (5 bases). The V and J ends lost 5 bases and 0 bases respectively, with 14 bases between them. Germline lookup yields CDR1 MNHEY and CDR2 SMNVEV (reference sequence). The CDR3 totals 16 residues. CDR3 nucleotides: TGTGCCAGCAGTCCATCCAGCGGAGTCTCCTACAATGAGCAGTTCTTC. Its translation is CASSPSSGVSYNEQFF.